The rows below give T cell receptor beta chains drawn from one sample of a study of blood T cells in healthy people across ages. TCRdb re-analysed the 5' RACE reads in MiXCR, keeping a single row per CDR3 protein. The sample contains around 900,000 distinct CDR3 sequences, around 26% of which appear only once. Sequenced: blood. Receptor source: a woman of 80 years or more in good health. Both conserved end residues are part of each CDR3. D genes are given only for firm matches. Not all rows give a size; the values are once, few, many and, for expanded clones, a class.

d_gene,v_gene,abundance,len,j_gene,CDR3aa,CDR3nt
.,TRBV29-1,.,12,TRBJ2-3,CSVFTELDTQYF,TGCAGCGTTTTCACGGAATTGGATACGCAGTATTTT
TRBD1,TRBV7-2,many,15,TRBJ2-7,CASSLGQNPSYEQYF,TGTGCCAGCAGCCTGGGACAGAATCCCTCCTACGAGCAGTACTTC
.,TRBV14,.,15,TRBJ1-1,CACSQEQKLITEAFF,TGTGCCTGCAGCCAAGAACAGAAGTTGATAACTGAAGCTTTCTTT
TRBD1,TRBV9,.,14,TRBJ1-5,CASSFDRGDQPQHF,TGTGCCAGCAGCTTCGACAGGGGGGATCAGCCCCAGCATTTT
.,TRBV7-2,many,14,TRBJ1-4,CASSPGSRNEKLFF,TGTGCCAGCAGCCCCGGAAGCCGAAATGAAAAACTGTTTTTT
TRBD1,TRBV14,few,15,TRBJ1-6,CASSRDRVYNSPLHF,TGTGCCAGCAGCCGGGACAGGGTTTATAATTCACCCCTCCACTTT
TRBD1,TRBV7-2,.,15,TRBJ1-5,CAIRGQAYSNQPQHF,TGTGCCATCAGGGGACAGGCCTATAGCAATCAGCCCCAGCATTTT
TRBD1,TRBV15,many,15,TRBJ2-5,CATSRGTGGGGTQYF,TGTGCCACCAGCAGAGGAACAGGGGGAGGAGGGACCCAGTACTTC
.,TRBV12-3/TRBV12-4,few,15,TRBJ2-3,CASSFGRLSTDVQYF,TGTGCCAGCAGTTTCGGCAGACTTAGCACAGATGTGCAATATTTT
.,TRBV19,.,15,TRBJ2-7,CASSRRFGSSYEQYF,TGTGCCAGTAGTCGCCGTTTCGGAAGCTCCTACGAGCAGTACTTC
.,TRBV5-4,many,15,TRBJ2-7,CASSLVTGTSYEQYF,TGTGCCAGCAGCCTGGTCACAGGGACCTCCTACGAGCAGTACTTC
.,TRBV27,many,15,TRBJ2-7,CASSPRSWASYEQYF,TGTGCCAGCAGTCCACGTAGTTGGGCCTCCTACGAGCAGTACTTC
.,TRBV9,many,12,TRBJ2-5,CASSPLVGTQYF,TGTGCCAGCAGCCCCCTAGTGGGGACCCAGTACTTC
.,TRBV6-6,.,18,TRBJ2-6,CASSYVGTIDPGANVLTF,TGTGCCAGCAGTTATGTGGGGACCATCGACCCTGGGGCCAACGTCCTGACTTTC